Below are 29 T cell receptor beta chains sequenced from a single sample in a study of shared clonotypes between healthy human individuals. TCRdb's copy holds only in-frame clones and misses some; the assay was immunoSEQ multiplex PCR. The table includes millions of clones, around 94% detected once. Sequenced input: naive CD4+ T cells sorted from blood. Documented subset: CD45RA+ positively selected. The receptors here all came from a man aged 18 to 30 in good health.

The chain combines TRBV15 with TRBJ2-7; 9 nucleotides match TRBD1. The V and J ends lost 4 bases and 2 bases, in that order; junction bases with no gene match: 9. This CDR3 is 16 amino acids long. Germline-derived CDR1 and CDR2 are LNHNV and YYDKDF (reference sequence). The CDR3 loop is CATSKDYGDRAYEQYF. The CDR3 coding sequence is TGTGCCACCAGCAAAGACTATGGGGACAGGGCCTACGAGCAGTACTTC.

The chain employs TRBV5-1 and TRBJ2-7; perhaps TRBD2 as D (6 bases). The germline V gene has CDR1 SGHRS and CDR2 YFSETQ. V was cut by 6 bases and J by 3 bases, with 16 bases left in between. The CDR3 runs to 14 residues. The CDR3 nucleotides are TGCGCCAGCAAGGCAGCTAGCGAATACTACGAGCAGTACTTC. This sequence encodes CASKAASEYYEQYF.

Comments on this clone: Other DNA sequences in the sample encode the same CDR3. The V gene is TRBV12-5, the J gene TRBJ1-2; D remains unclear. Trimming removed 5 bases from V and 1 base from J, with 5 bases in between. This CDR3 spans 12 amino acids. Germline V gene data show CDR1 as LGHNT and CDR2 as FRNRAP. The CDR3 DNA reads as TGTGCTAGTGGTGGGAGTAACTATGGCTACACCTTC. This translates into CASGGSNYGYTF.

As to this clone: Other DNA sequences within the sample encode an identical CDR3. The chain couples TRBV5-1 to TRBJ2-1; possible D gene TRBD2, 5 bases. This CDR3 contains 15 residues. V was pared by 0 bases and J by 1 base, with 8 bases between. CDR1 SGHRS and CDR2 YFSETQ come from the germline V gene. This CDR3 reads CASSLVGGSYNEQFF. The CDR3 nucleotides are TGCGCCAGCAGCTTGGTGGGCGGGTCCTACAATGAGCAGTTCTTC.

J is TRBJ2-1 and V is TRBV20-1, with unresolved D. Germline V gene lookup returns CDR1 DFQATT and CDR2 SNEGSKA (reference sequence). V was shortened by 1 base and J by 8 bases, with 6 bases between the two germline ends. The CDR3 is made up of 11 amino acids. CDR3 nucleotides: TGCAGTGCTAGAGCGGGCGATGAGCAGTTCTTC. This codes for CSARAGDEQFF.

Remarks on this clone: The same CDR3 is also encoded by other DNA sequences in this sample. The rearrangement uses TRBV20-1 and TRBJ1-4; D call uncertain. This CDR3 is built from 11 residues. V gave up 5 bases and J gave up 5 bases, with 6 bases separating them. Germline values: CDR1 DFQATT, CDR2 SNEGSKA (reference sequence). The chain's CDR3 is CSAHSNEKLFF. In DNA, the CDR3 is TGCAGTGCTCATTCCAATGAAAAACTGTTTTTT.

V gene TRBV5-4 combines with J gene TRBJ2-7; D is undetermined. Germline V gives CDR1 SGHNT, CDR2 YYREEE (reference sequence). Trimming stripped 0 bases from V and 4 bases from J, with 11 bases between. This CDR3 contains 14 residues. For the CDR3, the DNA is TGTGCCAGCAGCTTGGGCGTCCCGATATACGAGCAGTACTTC. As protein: CASSLGVPIYEQYF.

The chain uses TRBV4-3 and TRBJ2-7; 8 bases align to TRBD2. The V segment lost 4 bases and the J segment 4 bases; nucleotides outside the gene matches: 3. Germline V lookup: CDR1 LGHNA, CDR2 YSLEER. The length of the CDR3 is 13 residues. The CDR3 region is CASSPGGAYEQYF. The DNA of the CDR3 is TGCGCCAGCAGCCCCGGGGGGGCTTACGAGCAGTACTTC.

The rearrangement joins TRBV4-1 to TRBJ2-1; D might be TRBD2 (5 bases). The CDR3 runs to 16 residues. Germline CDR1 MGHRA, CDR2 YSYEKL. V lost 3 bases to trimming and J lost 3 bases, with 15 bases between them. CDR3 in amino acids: CASSHPGIMDYNEQFF. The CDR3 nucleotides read TGCGCCAGCAGCCACCCCGGGATAATGGACTACAATGAGCAGTTCTTC.

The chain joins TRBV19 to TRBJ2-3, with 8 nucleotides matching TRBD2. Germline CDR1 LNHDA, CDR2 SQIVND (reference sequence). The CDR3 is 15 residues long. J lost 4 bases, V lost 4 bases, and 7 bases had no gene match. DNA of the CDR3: TGTGCCAGTAGTAAAGCGGGAGTAGCAGCAGATACGCAGTATTTT. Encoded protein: CASSKAGVAADTQYF.

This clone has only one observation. CDR3 coding DNA: TGTGCCATCAGGGACACAGGGGGCCCTCTCTCCTACGAGCAGTACTTC. Translation: CAIRDTGGPLSYEQYF. The chain is built from TRBV10-3 and TRBJ2-7, with TRBD1 matching over 9 bases. Trimming cost V 6 bases and J 0 bases; bases outside gene matches: 9. The germline CDR1 and CDR2 sequences are ENHRY and SYGVKD. The CDR3 contains 16 residues.

The CDR3 protein is CASSTGQGLRGYTF. The CDR3 DNA is TGTGCCAGCAGCACTGGACAGGGGCTGAGGGGCTACACCTTC. This chain connects TRBV6-5 to TRBJ1-2; 9 bases align to TRBD1. The V and J ends lost 6 bases and 8 bases, in that order; junction bases with no gene match: 10. Germline V gene lookup returns CDR1 MNHEY and CDR2 SVGAGI. The CDR3 has 14 residues.

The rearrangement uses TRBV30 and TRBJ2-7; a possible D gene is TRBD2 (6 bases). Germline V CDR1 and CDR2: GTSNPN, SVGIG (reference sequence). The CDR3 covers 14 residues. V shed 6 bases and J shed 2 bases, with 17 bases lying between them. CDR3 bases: TGTGCCTGCAAAGCAGGGCGGGGACCCTACGAGCAGTACTTC. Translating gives CACKAGRGPYEQYF.

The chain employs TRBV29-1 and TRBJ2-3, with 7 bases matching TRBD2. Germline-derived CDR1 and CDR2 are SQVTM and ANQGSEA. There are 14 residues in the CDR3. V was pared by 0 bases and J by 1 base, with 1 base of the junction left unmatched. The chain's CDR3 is CSVEEGGGTDTQYF. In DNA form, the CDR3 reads TGCAGCGTTGAAGAGGGGGGGGGCACAGATACGCAGTATTTT.

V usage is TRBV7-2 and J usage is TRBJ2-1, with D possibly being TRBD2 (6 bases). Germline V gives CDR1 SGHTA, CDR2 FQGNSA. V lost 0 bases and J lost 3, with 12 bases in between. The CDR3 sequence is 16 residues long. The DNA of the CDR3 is TGTGCCAGCAGCTTAGCGGGGGGTCCGGTCTACAATGAGCAGTTCTTC. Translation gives CASSLAGGPVYNEQFF.

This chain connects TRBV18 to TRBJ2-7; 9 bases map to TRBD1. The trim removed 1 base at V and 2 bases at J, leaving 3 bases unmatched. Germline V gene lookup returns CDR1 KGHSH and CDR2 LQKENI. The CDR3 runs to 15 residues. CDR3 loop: CASSPRTGDPYEQYF. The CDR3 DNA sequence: TGTGCCAGCTCACCACGGACAGGGGATCCCTACGAGCAGTACTTC.

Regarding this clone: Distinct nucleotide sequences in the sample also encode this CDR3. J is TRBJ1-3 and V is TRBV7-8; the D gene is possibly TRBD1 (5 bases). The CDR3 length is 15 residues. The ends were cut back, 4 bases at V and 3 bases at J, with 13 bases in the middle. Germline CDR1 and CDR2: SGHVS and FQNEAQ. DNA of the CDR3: TGTGCCAGCAGCTCCGGGGGGACTGGTGGAAACACCATATATTTT. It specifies CASSSGGTGGNTIYF. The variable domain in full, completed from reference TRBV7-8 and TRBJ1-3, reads GAGVSQSPRYKVAKRGQDVALRCDPISGHVSLFWYQQALGQGPEFLTYFQNEAQLDKSGLPSDRFFAERPEGSVSTLKIQRTQQEDSAVYLCASSSGGTGGNTIYFGEGSWLTVV.

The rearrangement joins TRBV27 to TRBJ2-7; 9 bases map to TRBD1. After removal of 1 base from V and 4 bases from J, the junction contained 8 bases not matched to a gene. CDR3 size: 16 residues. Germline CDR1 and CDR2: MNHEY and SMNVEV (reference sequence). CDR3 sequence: CASSLYRDRVSYEQYF. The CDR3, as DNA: TGTGCCAGCAGTTTATATCGGGACAGGGTGTCTTACGAGCAGTACTTC.

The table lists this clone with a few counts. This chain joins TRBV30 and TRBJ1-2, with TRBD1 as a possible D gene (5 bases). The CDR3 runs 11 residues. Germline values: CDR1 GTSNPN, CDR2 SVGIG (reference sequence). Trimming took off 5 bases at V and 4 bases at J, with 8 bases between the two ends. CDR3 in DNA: TGTGCCTGGGGGGGACCCTATGGCTACACCTTC. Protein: CAWGGPYGYTF. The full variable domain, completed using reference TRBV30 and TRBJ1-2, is SQTIHQWPATLVQPVGSPLSLECTVEGTSNPNLYWYRQAAGRGLQLLFYSVGIGQISSEVPQNLSASRPQDRQFILSSKKLLLSDSGFYLCAWGGPYGYTFGSGTRLTVV.

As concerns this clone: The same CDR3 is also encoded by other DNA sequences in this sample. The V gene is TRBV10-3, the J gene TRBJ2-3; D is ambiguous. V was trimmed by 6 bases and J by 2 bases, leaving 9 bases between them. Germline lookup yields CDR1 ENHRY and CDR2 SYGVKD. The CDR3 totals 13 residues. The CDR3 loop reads CAISPSYTDTQYF. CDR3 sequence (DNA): TGTGCCATCAGCCCCAGCTACACAGATACGCAGTATTTT.

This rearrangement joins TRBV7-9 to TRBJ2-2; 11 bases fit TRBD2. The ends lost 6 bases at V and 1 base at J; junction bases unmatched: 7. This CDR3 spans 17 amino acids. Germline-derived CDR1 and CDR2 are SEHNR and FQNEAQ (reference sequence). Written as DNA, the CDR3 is TGTGCCAGCAGTCCGACGGGACTAGCGGTGAACACCGGGGAGCTGTTTTTT. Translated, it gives CASSPTGLAVNTGELFF.

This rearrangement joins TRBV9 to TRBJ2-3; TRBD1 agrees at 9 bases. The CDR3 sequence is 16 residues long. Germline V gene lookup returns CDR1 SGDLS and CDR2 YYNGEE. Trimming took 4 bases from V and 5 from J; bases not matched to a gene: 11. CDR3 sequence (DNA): TGTGCCAGCAGCCCTAGGGGGGACAGGGAGGTAGATACGCAGTATTTT. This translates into CASSPRGDREVDTQYF.

The CDR3 region has the DNA TGTGCCTGGAGTGGGGGCCCCGGGCGCGAGCAGTACTTC. Translating it yields CAWSGGPGREQYF. The V and J genes are TRBV30 and TRBJ2-7; D is perhaps TRBD1 (5 bases). CDR3 length equals 13 residues. V was trimmed by 1 base and J by 6 bases, leaving 13 bases between them. Germline lookup yields CDR1 GTSNPN and CDR2 SVGIG (reference sequence).

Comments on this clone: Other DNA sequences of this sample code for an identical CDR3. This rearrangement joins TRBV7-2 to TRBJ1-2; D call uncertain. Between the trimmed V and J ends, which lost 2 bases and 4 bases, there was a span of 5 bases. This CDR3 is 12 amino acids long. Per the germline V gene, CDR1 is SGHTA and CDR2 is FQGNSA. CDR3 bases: TGTGCCAGCAGCTTAAGGAGCTATGGCTACACCTTC. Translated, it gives CASSLRSYGYTF.

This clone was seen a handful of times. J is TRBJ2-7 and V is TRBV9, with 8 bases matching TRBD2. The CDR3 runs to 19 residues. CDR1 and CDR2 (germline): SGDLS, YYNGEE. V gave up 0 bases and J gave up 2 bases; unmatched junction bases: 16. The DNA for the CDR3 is TGTGCCAGCAGCGTAGGCCTACAGAGCGGGAGTTTGGCCGCCTACGAGCAGTACTTC. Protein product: CASSVGLQSGSLAAYEQYF.

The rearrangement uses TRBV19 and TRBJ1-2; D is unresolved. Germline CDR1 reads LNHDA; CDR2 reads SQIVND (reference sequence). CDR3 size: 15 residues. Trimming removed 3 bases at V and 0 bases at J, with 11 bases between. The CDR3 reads CASSISQNANYGYTF. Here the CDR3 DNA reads TGTGCCAGTAGTATCTCCCAGAACGCTAACTATGGCTACACCTTC.

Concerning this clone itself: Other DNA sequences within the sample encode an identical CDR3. In DNA, the CDR3 is TGTGCCAGCAGCGGATCCGGGACGGTGGAGACCCAGTACTTC. It yields the protein CASSGSGTVETQYF. The chain has TRBV9 and TRBJ2-5; D could derive from TRBD1 or TRBD2 (5 bases each). The germline V gene encodes CDR1 SGDLS and CDR2 YYNGEE. The CDR3 covers 14 residues. With 3 bases removed from V and 5 bases from J, the gap between germline ends came to 14 bases.

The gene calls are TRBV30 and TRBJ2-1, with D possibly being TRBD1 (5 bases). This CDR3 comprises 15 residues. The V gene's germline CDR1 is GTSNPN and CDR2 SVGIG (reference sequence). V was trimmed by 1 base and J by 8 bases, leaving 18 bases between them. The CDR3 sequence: CAWSATRKGVHEQFF. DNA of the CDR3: TGTGCCTGGAGTGCAACCCGGAAAGGGGTCCATGAGCAGTTCTTC.

CDR3 DNA sequence: TGCAGTGCTAGGGGGGATGGCATTCAGTACTTC. This encodes CSARGDGIQYF. The chain uses TRBV20-1 and TRBJ2-4, with D perhaps given as TRBD1 or TRBD2 (5 bases each). The V and J ends lost 3 bases and 9 bases respectively, with 9 bases between them. The length of the CDR3 is 11 residues. From germline, CDR1 is DFQATT and CDR2 SNEGSKA (reference sequence).